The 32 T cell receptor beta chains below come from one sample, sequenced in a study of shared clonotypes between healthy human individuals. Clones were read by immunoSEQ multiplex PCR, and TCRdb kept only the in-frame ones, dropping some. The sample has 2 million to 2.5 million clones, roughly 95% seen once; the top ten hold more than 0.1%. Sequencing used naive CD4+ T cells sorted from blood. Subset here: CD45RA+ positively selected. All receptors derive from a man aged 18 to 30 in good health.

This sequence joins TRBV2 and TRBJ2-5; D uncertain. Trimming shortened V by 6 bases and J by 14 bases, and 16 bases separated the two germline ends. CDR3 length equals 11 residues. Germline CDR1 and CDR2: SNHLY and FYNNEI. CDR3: CASSNRARFYF. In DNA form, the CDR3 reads TGTGCCAGCAGCAACCGGGCCCGTTTCTACTTC. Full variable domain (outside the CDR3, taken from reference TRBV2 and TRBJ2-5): EPEVTQTPSHQVTQMGQEVILRCVPISNHLYFYWYRQILGQKVEFLVSFYNNEISEKSEIFDDQFSVERPDGSNFTLKIRSTKLEDSAMYFCASSNRARFYFGPGTRLLVL.

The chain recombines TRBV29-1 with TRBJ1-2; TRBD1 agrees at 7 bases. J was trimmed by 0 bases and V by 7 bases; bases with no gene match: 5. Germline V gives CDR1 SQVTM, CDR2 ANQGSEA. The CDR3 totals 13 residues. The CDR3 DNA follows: TGCAGCGCCGGGACAGATCCTAACTATGGCTACACCTTC. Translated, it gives CSAGTDPNYGYTF. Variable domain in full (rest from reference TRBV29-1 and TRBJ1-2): SAVISQKPSRDICQRGTSLTIQCQVDSQVTMMFWYRQQPGQSLTLIATANQGSEATYESGFVIDKFPISRPNLTFSTLTVSNMSPEDSSIYLCSAGTDPNYGYTFGSGTRLTVV.

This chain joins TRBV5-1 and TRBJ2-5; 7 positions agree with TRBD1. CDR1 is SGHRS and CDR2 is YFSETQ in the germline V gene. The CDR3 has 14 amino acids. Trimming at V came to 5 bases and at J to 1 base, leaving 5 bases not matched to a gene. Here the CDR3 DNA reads TGCGCCAGCAGGACAGGGAGCACCCAAGAGACCCAGTACTTC. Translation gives CASRTGSTQETQYF.

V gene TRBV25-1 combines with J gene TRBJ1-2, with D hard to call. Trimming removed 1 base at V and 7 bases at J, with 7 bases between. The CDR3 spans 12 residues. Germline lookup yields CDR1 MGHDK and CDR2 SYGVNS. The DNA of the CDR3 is TGTGCCAGCAGTGAATCCTCCCTTGGCTACACCTTC. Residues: CASSESSLGYTF.

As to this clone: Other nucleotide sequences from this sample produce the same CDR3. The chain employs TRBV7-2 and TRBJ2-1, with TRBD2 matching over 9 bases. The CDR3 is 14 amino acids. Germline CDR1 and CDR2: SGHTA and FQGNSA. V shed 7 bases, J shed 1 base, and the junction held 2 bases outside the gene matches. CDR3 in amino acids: CASTRGGSYNEQFF. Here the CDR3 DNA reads TGTGCCAGCACGCGGGGGGGTTCCTACAATGAGCAGTTCTTC.

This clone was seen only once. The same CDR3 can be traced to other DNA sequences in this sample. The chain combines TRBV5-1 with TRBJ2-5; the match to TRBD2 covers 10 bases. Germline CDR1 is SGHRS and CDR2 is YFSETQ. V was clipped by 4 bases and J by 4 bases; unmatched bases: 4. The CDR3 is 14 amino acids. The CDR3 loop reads CASSLTSGVETQYF. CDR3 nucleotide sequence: TGCGCCAGCAGCCTCACTAGCGGGGTAGAGACCCAGTACTTC.

In DNA form, the CDR3 reads TGCGCCAGCAGCTCCAGCCCGGGGATTGGGTATGGCTACACCTTC. Protein product: CASSSSPGIGYGYTF. The rearrangement uses TRBV5-1 and TRBJ1-2; D gene ambiguous. Trimming took 3 bases from V and 5 from J, leaving 17 bases between them. Germline lookup yields CDR1 SGHRS and CDR2 YFSETQ. The CDR3 length is 15 residues.

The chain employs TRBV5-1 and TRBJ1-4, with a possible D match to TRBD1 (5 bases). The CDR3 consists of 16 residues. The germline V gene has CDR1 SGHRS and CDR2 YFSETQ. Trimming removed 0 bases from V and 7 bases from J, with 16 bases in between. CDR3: CASSLGKTDGGEKLFF. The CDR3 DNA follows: TGCGCCAGCAGCTTGGGAAAGACGGATGGGGGTGAAAAACTGTTTTTT.

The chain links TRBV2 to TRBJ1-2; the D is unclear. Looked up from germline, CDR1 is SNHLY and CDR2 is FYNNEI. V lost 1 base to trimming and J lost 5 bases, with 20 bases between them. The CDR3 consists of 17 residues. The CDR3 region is CASSEVSDMGREYGYTF. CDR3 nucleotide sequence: TGTGCCAGCAGTGAAGTATCCGACATGGGGAGGGAGTATGGCTACACCTTC.

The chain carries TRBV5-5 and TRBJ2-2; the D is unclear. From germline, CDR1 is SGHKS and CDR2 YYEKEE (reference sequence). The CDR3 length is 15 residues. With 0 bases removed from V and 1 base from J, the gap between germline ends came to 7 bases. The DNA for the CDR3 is TGTGCCAGCAGCTTGGGGCCAGTGAACACCGGGGAGCTGTTTTTT. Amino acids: CASSLGPVNTGELFF.

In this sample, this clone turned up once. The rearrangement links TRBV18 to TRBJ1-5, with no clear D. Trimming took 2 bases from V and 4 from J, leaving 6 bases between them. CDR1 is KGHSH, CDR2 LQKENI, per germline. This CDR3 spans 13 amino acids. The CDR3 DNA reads TGTGCCAGCTCACCAGAGATGAATCAGCCCCAGCATTTT. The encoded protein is CASSPEMNQPQHF.

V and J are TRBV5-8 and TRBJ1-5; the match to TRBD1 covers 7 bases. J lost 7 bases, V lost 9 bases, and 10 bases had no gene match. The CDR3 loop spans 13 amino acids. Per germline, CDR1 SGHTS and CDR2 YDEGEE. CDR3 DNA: TGTGCCACCTCCAGAGGGGGCGGGCAGCCCCAGCATTTT. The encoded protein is CATSRGGGQPQHF.

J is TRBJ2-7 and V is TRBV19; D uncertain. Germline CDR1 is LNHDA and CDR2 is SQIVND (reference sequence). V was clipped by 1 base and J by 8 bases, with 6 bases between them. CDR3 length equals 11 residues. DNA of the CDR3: TGTGCCAGTAGTATAGGGCGGAAGCAGTACTTC. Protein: CASSIGRKQYF.

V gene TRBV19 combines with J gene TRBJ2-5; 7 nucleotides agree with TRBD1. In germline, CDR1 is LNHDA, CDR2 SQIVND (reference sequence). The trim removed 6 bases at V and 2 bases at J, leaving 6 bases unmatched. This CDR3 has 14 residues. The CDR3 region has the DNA TGTGCCAGTAGCCCGGACAGGTTACAAGAGACCCAGTACTTC. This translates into CASSPDRLQETQYF.

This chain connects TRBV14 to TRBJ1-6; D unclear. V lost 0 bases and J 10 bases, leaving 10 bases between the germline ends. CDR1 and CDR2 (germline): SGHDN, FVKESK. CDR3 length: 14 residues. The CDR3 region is CASSQDTARSPLHF. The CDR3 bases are TGTGCCAGCAGCCAAGATACGGCCAGGTCACCCCTCCACTTT.

CDR3 nucleotides: TGCGCCAGCAGCTTGAACACGGGAGGGCAAGAGACCCAGTACTTC. It encodes CASSLNTGGQETQYF. The chain has TRBV5-1 and TRBJ2-5; 8 nucleotides align to TRBD2. The junction had 4 bases not matched to a gene; V was cut back by 1 base and J by 2 bases. This CDR3 contains 15 residues. Germline loops: CDR1 SGHRS, CDR2 YFSETQ.

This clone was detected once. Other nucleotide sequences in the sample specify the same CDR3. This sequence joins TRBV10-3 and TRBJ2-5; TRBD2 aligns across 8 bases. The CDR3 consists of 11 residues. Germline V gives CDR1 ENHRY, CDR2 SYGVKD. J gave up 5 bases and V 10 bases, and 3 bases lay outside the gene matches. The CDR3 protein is CATSGGETQYF. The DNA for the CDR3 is TGTGCCACCTCGGGGGGGGAGACCCAGTACTTC.

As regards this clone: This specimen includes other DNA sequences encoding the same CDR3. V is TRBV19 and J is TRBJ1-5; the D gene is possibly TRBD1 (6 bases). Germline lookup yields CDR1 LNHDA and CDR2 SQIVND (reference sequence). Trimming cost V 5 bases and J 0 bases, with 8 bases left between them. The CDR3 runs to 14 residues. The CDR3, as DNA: TGTGCCAGTAGTCTACAGGGTAGCAATCAGCCCCAGCATTTT. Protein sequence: CASSLQGSNQPQHF.

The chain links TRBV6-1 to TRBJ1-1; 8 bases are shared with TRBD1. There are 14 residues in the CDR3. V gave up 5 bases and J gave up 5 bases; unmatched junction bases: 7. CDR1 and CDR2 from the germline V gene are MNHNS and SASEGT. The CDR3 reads CASSRYRGTTEAFF. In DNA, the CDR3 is TGTGCCAGCAGTAGATACAGGGGGACGACTGAAGCTTTCTTT.

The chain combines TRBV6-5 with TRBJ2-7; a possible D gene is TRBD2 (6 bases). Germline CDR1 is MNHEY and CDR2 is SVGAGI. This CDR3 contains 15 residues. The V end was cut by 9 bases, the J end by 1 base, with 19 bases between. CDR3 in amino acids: CASSAGSGGSYEQYF. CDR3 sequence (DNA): TGTGCCAGTTCCGCCGGCAGTGGGGGGTCCTACGAGCAGTACTTC.

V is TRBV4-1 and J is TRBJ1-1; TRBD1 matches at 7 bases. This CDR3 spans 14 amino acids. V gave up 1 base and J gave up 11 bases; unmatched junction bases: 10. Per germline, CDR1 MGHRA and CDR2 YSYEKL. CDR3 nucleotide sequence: TGCGCCAGCAGCCAAGTAGGGGGCGTTCGGGGGGCTTTCTTT. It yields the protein CASSQVGGVRGAFF.

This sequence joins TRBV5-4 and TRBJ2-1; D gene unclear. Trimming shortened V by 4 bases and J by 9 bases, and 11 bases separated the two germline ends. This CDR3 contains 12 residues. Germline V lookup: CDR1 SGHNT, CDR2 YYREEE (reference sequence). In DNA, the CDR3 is TGTGCCAGCAGCCCCGCTGGTGGTGAGCAGTTCTTC. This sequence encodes CASSPAGGEQFF. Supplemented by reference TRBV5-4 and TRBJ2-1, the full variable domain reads ETGVTQSPTHLIKTRGQQVTLRCSSQSGHNTVSWYQQALGQGPQFIFQYYREEENGRGNFPPRFSGLQFPNYSSELNVNALELDDSALYLCASSPAGGEQFFGPGTRLTVL.

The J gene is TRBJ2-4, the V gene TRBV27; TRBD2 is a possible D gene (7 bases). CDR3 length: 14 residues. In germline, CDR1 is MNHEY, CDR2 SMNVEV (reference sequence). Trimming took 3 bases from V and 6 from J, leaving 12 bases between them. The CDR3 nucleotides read TGTGCCAGCAGTTTCGGGGGGCTAGGAAACATTCAGTACTTC. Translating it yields CASSFGGLGNIQYF.

The CDR3 reads CASSATLAGVDGEQFF. CDR3 bases: TGCGCCAGCAGTGCGACTCTAGCGGGAGTTGACGGTGAGCAGTTCTTC. The chain employs TRBV10-1 and TRBJ2-1, with 10 positions matching TRBD2. The CDR3 loop spans 16 amino acids. V gave up 4 bases and J gave up 9 bases; unmatched junction bases: 12. Germline loops: CDR1 WNHNN, CDR2 SYGVQD (reference sequence).

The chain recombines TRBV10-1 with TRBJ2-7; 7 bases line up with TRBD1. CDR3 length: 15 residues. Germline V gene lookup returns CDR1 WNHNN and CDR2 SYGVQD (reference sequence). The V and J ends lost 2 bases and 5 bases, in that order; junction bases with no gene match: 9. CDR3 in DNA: TGCGCCAGCAGTGAGGTATCGACAGGGCTGAACGAGCAGTACTTC. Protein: CASSEVSTGLNEQYF.

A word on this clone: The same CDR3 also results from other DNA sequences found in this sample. The CDR3 loop reads CAISVAGSGQPQHF. The CDR3 region has the DNA TGTGCCATCAGTGTTGCAGGGTCAGGCCAGCCCCAGCATTTT. J is TRBJ1-5 and V is TRBV10-3, with D maybe TRBD1 (5 bases). Trimming removed 4 bases at V and 7 bases at J, with 14 bases between. The length of the CDR3 is 14 residues. Germline lookup yields CDR1 ENHRY and CDR2 SYGVKD.

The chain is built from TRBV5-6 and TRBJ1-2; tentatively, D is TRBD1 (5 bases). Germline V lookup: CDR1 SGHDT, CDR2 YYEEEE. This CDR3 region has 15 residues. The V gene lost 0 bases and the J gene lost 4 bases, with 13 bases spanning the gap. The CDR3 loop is CASSLGRGTFYGYTF. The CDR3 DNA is TGTGCCAGCAGCTTGGGGCGGGGGACCTTCTATGGCTACACCTTC.

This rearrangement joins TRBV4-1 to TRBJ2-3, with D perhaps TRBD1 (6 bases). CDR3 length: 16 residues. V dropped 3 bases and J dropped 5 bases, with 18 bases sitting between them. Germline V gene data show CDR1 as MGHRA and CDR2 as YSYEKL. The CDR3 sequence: CASSHSYTGIRDTQYF. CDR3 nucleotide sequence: TGCGCCAGCAGCCATAGCTATACAGGGATAAGAGATACGCAGTATTTT.

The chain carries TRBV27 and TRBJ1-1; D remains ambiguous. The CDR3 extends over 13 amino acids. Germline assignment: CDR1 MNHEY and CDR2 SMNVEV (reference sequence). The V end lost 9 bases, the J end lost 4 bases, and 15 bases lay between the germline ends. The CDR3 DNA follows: TGTGCCAGTAGCCTCATCGCGGGCACTGAAGCTTTCTTT. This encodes CASSLIAGTEAFF.

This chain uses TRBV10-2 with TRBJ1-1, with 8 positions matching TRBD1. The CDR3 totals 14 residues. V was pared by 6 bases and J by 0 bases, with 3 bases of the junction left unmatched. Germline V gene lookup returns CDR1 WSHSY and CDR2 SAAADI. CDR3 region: CASRIQGVNTEAFF. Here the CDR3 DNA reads TGCGCCAGCAGGATACAGGGGGTGAACACTGAAGCTTTCTTT.

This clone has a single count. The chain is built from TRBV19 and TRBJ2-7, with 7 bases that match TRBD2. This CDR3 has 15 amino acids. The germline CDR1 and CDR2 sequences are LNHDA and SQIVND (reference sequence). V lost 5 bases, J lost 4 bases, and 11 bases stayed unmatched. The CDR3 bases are TGTGCCAGTAGTCCCGGGGGAGGGACCGAATACGAGCAGTACTTC. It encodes CASSPGGGTEYEQYF.

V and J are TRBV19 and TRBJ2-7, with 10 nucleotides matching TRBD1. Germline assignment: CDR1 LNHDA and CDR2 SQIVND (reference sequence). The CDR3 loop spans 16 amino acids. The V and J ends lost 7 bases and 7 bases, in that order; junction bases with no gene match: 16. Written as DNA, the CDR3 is TGTGCCAGTACCTTAGACCCCGGACAGGGGGACGGGGAGCAGTACTTC. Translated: CASTLDPGQGDGEQYF.